A selection of T cell receptor beta chains follows, all from one sample in a study of CXCR3-negative and CXCR3-positive naive CD8 T cells. TCRdb reprocessed the 5' RACE reads and keeps a single row for each CDR3 protein, giving no DNA. The specimen's table records approximately 49,000 distinct CDR3 sequences. The material sequenced was memory CD8+ T cells from blood. Receptors originate from a human donor in good health. Some clones in this sample may be carry-over from other donors' samples. Both conserved end residues are part of each CDR3.

v_call: TRBV6-1
cdr3_length: 15
j_call: TRBJ2-5
cdr3_aa: CASTPGSGGPETQYF

v_call: TRBV28
cdr3_length: 12
j_call: TRBJ1-4
cdr3_aa: CASREPGEKLFF

v_call: TRBV5-1
cdr3_length: 13
j_call: TRBJ2-1
cdr3_aa: CASSPLGINEQFF

v_call: TRBV12-3/TRBV12-4
cdr3_length: 15
j_call: TRBJ2-7
cdr3_aa: CASTSPDRFPYEQYF

v_call: TRBV6-2/TRBV6-3
cdr3_length: 14
j_call: TRBJ2-5
cdr3_aa: CASSLDRGQETQYF

v_call: TRBV18
cdr3_length: 15
j_call: TRBJ2-5
cdr3_aa: CASSPVGVGQETQYF

v_call: TRBV6-1
cdr3_length: 15
j_call: TRBJ1-2
cdr3_aa: CASSEAQRGNYGYTF

v_call: TRBV6-4
cdr3_length: 15
j_call: TRBJ2-1
cdr3_aa: CASSEVDRDYNEQFF

v_call: TRBV28
cdr3_length: 15
j_call: TRBJ2-1
cdr3_aa: CASIRTGEVYNEQFF

v_call: TRBV4-2
cdr3_length: 16
j_call: TRBJ2-3
cdr3_aa: CASSQEQGSRTDTQYF

v_call: TRBV6-2/TRBV6-3
cdr3_length: 15
j_call: TRBJ1-1
cdr3_aa: CASSYKGFMNTEAFF

v_call: TRBV6-4
cdr3_length: 14
j_call: TRBJ2-6
cdr3_aa: CASSEGVGANVLTF

v_call: TRBV7-2
cdr3_length: 17
j_call: TRBJ2-5
cdr3_aa: CASSRPPGRVYQETQYF

v_call: TRBV7-6
cdr3_length: 18
j_call: TRBJ2-1
cdr3_aa: CASSLAFIGTSGRSEQFF

v_call: TRBV28
cdr3_length: 14
j_call: TRBJ2-1
cdr3_aa: CASILTSGYNEQFF

v_call: TRBV5-1
cdr3_length: 12
j_call: TRBJ2-1
cdr3_aa: CASSLVGGEQFF

v_call: TRBV7-8
cdr3_length: 19
j_call: TRBJ2-3
cdr3_aa: CASSPTRWTSLKETDTQYF

v_call: TRBV6-5
cdr3_length: 17
j_call: TRBJ2-1
cdr3_aa: CASSYSVSGWSYNEQFF

v_call: TRBV7-9
cdr3_length: 15
j_call: TRBJ1-2
cdr3_aa: CASSSEGGFVYGYTF

v_call: TRBV7-8
cdr3_length: 15
j_call: TRBJ2-5
cdr3_aa: CASSLKGGFQETQYF

v_call: TRBV4-1
cdr3_length: 16
j_call: TRBJ1-5
cdr3_aa: CASSQGFQQGYQPQHF

v_call: TRBV28
cdr3_length: 16
j_call: TRBJ1-2
cdr3_aa: CASSLTDRGRLDGYTF

v_call: TRBV6-4
cdr3_length: 14
j_call: TRBJ2-1
cdr3_aa: CASSDDTGSVEQFF

v_call: TRBV3-1
cdr3_length: 15
j_call: TRBJ2-1
cdr3_aa: CASSQDPTGAYEQFF

v_call: TRBV11-3
cdr3_length: 15
j_call: TRBJ2-1
cdr3_aa: CASSLVHSQYNEQFF

v_call: TRBV4-3
cdr3_length: 15
j_call: TRBJ2-7
cdr3_aa: CASSQGQGAIYEQYF

v_call: TRBV6-1
cdr3_length: 14
j_call: TRBJ1-1
cdr3_aa: CASSEADTNTEAFF

v_call: TRBV7-2
cdr3_length: 14
j_call: TRBJ2-7
cdr3_aa: CASSLETAGDEQYF

v_call: TRBV28
cdr3_length: 14
j_call: TRBJ1-5
cdr3_aa: CASRQGREGQPQHF

v_call: TRBV24-1
cdr3_length: 16
j_call: TRBJ2-1
cdr3_aa: CATSDPSGGSYNEQFF

v_call: TRBV7-2
cdr3_length: 14
j_call: TRBJ2-3
cdr3_aa: CASPAGTVTDTQYF

v_call: TRBV27
cdr3_length: 14
j_call: TRBJ2-7
cdr3_aa: CASSFSGQIYEQYF

v_call: TRBV23-1
cdr3_length: 14
j_call: TRBJ2-2
cdr3_aa: CASNWDRRTGELFF

v_call: TRBV7-9
cdr3_length: 17
j_call: TRBJ2-7
cdr3_aa: CASSLAQGHDKSYEQYF

v_call: TRBV5-1
cdr3_length: 14
j_call: TRBJ2-7
cdr3_aa: CASSFSTDYYEQYF

v_call: TRBV28
cdr3_length: 15
j_call: TRBJ1-2
cdr3_aa: CASSSSDRGDYGYTF

v_call: TRBV29-1
cdr3_length: 13
j_call: TRBJ1-1
cdr3_aa: CSVETGRNTEAFF

v_call: TRBV15
cdr3_length: 14
j_call: TRBJ2-1
cdr3_aa: CATSRTGLGNEQFF

v_call: TRBV7-2
cdr3_length: 13
j_call: TRBJ1-1
cdr3_aa: CASSFRSNTEAFF

v_call: TRBV29-1
cdr3_length: 16
j_call: TRBJ2-3
cdr3_aa: CSVEGTSGRWTDTQYF

v_call: TRBV12-3/TRBV12-4
cdr3_length: 15
j_call: TRBJ1-5
cdr3_aa: CASSPGQGGNQPQHF

v_call: TRBV29-1
cdr3_length: 15
j_call: TRBJ2-7
cdr3_aa: CSVETSGGRLYEQYF

v_call: TRBV7-6
cdr3_length: 15
j_call: TRBJ2-7
cdr3_aa: CASSLFRSSGTEQYF

v_call: TRBV15
cdr3_length: 12
j_call: TRBJ2-1
cdr3_aa: CATSSTGQGRFF

v_call: TRBV28
cdr3_length: 14
j_call: TRBJ2-7
cdr3_aa: CASSTRWEAYEQYF

v_call: TRBV11-2
cdr3_length: 17
j_call: TRBJ2-1
cdr3_aa: CASSPPGPREVDNEQFF

v_call: TRBV14
cdr3_length: 14
j_call: TRBJ2-3
cdr3_aa: CASSQTGLTDTQYF